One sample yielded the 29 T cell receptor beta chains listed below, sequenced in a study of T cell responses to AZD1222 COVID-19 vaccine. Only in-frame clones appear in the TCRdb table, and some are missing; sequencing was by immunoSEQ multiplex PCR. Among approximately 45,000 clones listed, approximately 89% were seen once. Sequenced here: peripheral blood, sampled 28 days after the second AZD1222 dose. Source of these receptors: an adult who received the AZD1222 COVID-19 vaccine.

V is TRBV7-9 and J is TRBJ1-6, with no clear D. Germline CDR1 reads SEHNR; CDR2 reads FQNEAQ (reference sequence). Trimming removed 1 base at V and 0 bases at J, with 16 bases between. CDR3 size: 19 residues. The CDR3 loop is CASSLGAAGVGSYNSPLHF. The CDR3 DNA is TGTGCCAGCAGCTTAGGTGCGGCAGGCGTGGGCTCCTATAATTCACCCCTCCACTTT.

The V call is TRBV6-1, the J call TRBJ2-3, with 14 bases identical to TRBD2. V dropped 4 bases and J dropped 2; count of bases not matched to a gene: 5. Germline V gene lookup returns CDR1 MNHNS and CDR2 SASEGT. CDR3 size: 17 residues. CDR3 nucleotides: TGTGCCAGCAGTGGCGGACTAGCGGGAGGTGCCACAGATACGCAGTATTTT. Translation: CASSGGLAGGATDTQYF.

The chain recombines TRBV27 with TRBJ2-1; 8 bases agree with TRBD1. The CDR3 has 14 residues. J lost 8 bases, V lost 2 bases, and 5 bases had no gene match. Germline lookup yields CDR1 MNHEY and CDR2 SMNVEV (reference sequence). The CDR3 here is CASSLLSGGDEQFF. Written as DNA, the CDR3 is TGTGCCAGCAGTTTACTGTCAGGGGGCGATGAGCAGTTCTTC.

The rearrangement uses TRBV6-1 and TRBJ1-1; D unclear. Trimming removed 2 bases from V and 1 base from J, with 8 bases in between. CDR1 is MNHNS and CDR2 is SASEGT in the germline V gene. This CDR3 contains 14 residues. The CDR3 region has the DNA TGTGCCAGCAGTGAAAGAGGGCGGAACACTGAAGCTTTCTTT. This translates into CASSERGRNTEAFF.

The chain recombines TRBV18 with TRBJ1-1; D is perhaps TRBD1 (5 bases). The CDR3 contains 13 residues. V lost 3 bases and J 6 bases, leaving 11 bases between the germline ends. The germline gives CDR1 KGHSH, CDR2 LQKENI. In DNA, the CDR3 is TGTGCCAGCTCACCTTTCTGGGGGTCTGAAGCTTTCTTT. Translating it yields CASSPFWGSEAFF.

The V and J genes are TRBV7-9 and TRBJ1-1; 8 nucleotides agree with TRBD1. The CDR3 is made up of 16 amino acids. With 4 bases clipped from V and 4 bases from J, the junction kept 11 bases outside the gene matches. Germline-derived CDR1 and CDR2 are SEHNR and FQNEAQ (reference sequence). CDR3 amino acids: CASSSRDRTLGTEAFF. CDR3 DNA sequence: TGTGCCAGCAGCTCCCGGGACAGGACCCTTGGCACTGAAGCTTTCTTT. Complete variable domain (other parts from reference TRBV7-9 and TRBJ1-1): DTGVSQNPRHKITKRGQNVTFRCDPISEHNRLYWYRQTLGQGPEFLTYFQNEAQLEKSRLLSDRFSAERPKGSFSTLEIQRTEQGDSAMYLCASSSRDRTLGTEAFFGQGTRLTVV.

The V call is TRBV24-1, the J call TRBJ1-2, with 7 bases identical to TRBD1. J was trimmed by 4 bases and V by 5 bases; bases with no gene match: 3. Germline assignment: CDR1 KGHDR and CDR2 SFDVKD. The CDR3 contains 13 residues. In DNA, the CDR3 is TGTGCCACCAGTGCAGGGGGTGGCTATGGCTACACCTTC. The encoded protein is CATSAGGGYGYTF.

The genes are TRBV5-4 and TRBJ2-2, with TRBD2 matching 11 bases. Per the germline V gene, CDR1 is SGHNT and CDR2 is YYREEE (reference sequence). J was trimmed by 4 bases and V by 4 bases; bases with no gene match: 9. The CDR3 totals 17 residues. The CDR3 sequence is CASSPGTSGRSTGELFF. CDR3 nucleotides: TGTGCCAGCAGCCCCGGGACTAGCGGCAGGAGCACCGGGGAGCTGTTTTTT.

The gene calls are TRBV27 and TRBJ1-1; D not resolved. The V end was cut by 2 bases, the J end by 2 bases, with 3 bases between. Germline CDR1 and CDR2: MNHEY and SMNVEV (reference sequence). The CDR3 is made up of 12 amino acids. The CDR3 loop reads CASSLGNTEAFF. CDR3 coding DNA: TGTGCCAGCAGTTTAGGAAACACTGAAGCTTTCTTT.

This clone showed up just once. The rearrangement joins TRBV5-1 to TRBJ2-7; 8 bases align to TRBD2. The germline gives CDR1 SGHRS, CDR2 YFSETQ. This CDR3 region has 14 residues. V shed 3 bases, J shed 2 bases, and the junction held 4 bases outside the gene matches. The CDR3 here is CASSSAGVTYEQYF. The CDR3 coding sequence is TGCGCCAGCAGCTCAGCGGGAGTTACCTACGAGCAGTACTTC.

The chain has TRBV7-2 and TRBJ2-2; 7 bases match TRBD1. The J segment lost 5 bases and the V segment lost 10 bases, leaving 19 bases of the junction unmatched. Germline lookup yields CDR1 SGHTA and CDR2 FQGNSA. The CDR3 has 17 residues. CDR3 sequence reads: CATRDPRGPRWTGELFF. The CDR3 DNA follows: TGTGCCACCAGGGATCCGAGGGGGCCCCGGTGGACCGGGGAGCTGTTTTTT.

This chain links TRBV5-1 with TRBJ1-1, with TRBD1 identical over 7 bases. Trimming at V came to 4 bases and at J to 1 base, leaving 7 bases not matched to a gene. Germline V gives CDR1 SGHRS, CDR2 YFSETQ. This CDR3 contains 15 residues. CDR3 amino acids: CASSPGQRKNTEAFF. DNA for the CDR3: TGCGCCAGCAGCCCGGGACAGAGGAAGAACACTGAAGCTTTCTTT.

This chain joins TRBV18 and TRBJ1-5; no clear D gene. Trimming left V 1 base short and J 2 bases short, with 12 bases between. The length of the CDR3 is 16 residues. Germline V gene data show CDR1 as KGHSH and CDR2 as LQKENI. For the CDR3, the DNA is TGTGCCAGCTCACCACGGGCGGCGGCCCGCAATCAGCCCCAGCATTTT. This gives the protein CASSPRAAARNQPQHF.

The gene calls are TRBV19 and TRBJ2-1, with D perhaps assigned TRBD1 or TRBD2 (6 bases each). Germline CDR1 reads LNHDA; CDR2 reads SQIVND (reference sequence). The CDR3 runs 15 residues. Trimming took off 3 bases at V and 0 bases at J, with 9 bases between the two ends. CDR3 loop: CASSMGGTSYNEQFF. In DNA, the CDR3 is TGTGCCAGTAGTATGGGGGGCACCTCCTACAATGAGCAGTTCTTC.

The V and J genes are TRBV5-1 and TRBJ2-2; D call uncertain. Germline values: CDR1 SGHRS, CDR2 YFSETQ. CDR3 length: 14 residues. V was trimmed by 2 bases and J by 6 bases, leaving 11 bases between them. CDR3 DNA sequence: TGCGCCAGCAGCTTATCAAGTATTCCCGGGGAGCTGTTTTTT. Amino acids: CASSLSSIPGELFF.

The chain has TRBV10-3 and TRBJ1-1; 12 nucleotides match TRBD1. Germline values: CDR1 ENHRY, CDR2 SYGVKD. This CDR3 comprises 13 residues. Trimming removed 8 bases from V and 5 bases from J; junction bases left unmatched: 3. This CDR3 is CAIAGQGATEAFF. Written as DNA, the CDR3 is TGTGCCATCGCGGGACAGGGGGCGACTGAAGCTTTCTTT.

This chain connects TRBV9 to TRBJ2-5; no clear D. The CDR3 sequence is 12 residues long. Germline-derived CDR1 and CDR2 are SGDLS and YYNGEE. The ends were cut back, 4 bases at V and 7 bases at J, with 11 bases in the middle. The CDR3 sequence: CASSMDIGTQYF. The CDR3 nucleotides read TGTGCCAGCAGCATGGATATCGGGACCCAGTACTTC.

In nucleotides, the CDR3 is TGCGCCAGCAGCCAAGGGACAGGGATTGAGCAGTACTTC. The encoded protein is CASSQGTGIEQYF. This sequence joins TRBV4-3 and TRBJ2-7; 8 bases are a match to TRBD1. CDR1 is LGHNA, CDR2 YSLEER, per germline. The CDR3 sequence is 13 residues long. The trim removed 1 base at V and 7 bases at J, leaving 3 bases unmatched.

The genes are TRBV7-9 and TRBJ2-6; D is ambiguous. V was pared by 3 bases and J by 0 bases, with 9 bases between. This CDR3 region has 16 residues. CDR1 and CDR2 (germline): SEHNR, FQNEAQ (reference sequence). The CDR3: CASSFGRYSGANVLTF. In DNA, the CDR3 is TGTGCCAGCAGCTTCGGGCGCTACTCTGGGGCCAACGTCCTGACTTTC.

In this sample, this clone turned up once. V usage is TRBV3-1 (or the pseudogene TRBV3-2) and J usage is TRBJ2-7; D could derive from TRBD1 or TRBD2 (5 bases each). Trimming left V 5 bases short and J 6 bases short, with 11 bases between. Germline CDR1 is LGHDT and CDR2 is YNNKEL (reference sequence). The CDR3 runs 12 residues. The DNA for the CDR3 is TGTGCCAGCAGCTCCCCCGGGGCCGAGCAGTACTTC. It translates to CASSSPGAEQYF.

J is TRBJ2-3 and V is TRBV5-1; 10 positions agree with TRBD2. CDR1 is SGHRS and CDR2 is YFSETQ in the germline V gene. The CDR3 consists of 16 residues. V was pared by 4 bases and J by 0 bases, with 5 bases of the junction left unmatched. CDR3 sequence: CASSEGTSASTDTQYF. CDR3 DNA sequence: TGCGCCAGCAGCGAAGGGACTAGCGCCAGCACAGATACGCAGTATTTT.

The CDR3 loop reads CASSYSTISVSYEQYF. CDR3 nucleotide sequence: TGTGCCAGCAGTTACTCGACCATCTCGGTCTCCTACGAGCAGTACTTC. The chain couples TRBV6-5 to TRBJ2-7; D gene uncertain. Germline V gene sequence: CDR1 MNHEY, CDR2 SVGAGI. This CDR3 is 16 amino acids long. Trimming shortened V by 0 bases and J by 0 bases, and 12 bases separated the two germline ends.

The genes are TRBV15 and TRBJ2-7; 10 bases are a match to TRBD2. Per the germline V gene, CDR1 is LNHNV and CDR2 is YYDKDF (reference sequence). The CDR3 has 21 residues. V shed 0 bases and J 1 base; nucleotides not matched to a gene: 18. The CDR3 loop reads CATSRDWGGGSAGGVSYEQYF. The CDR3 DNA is TGTGCCACCAGCAGAGATTGGGGGGGCGGATCAGCGGGAGGGGTATCCTACGAGCAGTACTTC.

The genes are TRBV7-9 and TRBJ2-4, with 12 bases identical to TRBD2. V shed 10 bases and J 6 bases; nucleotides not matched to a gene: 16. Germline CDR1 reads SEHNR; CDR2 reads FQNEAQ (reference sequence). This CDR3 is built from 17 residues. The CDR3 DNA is TGTGCCAAGATGATAGGACTAGCGGGGACGCACGGAAACATTCAGTACTTC. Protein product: CAKMIGLAGTHGNIQYF.

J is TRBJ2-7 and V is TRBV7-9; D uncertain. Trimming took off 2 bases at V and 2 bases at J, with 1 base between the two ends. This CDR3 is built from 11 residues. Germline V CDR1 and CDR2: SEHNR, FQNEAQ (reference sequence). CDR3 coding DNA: TGTGCCAGCAGCTTAACCTACGAGCAGTACTTC. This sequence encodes CASSLTYEQYF.

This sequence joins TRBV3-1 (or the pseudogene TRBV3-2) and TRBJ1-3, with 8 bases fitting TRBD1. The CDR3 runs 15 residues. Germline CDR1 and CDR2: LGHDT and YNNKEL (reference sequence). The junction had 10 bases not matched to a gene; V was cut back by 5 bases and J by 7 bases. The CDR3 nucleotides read TGTGCCAGCAGCTCCCGGTCAGGGGGCTTTAACACCATATATTTT. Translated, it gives CASSSRSGGFNTIYF.

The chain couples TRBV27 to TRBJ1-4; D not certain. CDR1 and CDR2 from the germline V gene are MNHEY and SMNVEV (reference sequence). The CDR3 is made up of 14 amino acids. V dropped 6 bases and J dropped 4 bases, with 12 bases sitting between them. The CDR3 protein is CASRRGFNNEKLFF. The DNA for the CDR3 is TGTGCCAGCAGGCGGGGTTTCAATAATGAAAAACTGTTTTTT.

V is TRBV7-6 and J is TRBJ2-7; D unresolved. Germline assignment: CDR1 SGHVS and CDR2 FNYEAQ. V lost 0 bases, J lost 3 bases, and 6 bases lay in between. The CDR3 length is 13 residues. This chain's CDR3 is CASSLATSYEQYF. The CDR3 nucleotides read TGTGCCAGCAGCTTAGCTACGAGCTACGAGCAGTACTTC.

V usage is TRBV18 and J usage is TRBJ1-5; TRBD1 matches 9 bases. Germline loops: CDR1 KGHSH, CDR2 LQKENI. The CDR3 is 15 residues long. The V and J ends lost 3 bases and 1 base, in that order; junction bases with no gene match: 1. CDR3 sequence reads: CASSPGTGSNQPQHF. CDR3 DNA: TGTGCCAGCTCACCGGGGACAGGGAGCAATCAGCCCCAGCATTTT.